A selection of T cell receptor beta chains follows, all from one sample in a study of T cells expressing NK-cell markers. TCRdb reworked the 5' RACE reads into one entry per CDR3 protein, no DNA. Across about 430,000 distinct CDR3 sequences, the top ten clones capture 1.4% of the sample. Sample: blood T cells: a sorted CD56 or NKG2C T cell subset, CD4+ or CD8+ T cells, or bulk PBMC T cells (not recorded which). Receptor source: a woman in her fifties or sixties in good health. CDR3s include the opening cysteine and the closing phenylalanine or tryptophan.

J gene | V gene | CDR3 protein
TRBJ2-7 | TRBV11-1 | CASRDPGTGTYEQYF
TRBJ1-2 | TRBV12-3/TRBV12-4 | CASSSRTELYGYTF
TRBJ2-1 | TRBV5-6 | CASRSGQGSFYNEQFF
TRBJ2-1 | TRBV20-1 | CSGFFGANEQFF
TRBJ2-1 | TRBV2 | CASSKTGVAEQFF
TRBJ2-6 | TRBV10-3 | CAITPSLSGANVLTF
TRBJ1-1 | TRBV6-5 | CASFGIRGTEAFF
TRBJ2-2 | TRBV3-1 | CASSQAVHTGELFF
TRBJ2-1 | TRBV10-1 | CASSETGLAAYNEQFF
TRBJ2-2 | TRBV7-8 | CASSLSLAAGELFF
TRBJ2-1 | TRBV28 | CATRTSGSSYNEQFF
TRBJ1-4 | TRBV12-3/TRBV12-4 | CASSLTAQKLFF
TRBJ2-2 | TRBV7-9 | CASSFNTGELFF
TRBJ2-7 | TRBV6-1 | CASSGGAVSYEQYF
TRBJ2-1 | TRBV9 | CASSVGAATTYNEQFF
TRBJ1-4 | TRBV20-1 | CSATGGENEKLFF
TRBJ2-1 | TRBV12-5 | CASGLTAYNEQFF
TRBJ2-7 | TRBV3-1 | CASSASVHEQYF
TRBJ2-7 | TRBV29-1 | CSVVPSGSTEQYF
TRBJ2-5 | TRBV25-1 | CASSVPGQGKETQYF
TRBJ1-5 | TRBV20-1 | CSARAGTGSKNQPQHF
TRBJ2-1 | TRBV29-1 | CSVDVAGIQSGEQFF
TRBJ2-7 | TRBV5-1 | CASSLAHGTSYEQYF
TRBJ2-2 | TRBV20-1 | CSIQTGTSNTGELFF
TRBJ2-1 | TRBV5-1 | CASSSDRRTSGLASYNEQFF
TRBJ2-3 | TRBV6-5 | CASSELAGGGGTQYF
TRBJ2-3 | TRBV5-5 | CASSFLGRGADTQYF
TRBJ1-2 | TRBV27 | CASSLTGVGNYGYTF
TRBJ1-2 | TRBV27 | CASSPRDNSKFYGYTF